The TCR beta chain described here comes from a study of technical replicates of blood from a handful of donors. CDR3 length: 16 amino acids. Germline V CDR1 and CDR2: MDHEN, SYDVKM. The ends lost 6 bases at V and 6 bases at J; junction bases unmatched: 10. This clone is a singleton in its sample. Repertoires were generated with immunoSEQ multiplex PCR, while TCRdb's copy carries only in-frame clones and drops some. Found here are roughly 90,000 clones, almost 97% of them singletons; the top ten hold approximately 0.35%. The chain couples TRBV28 to TRBJ2-2, with TRBD1 matching over 10 bases. Input material: T cells isolated from PBMCs. This TCR derives from a human donor in good health. CDR3 in DNA: TGTGCCAGCAGAAGAGAGGACAGGGGGTATTCCGGGGAGCTGTTTTTT. It codes for CASRREDRGYSGELFF.